These 20 T cell receptor beta chains were sequenced from one sample in a study of CD8 T cell repertoires and HIV-1 epitope variants. Clones were sequenced by immunoSEQ multiplex PCR, and TCRdb holds only the in-frame ones, with some missing. The sample consists of roughly 5,000 clones, under 70% of them appearing once. These TCRs' antigens remain unknown. The sequencing sample was made of cultured CD8+ T cells derived from PBMCs. The receptor set was obtained from a male donor with HIV.

This rearrangement joins TRBV19 to TRBJ1-1; D is perhaps TRBD1 (6 bases). Per germline, CDR1 LNHDA and CDR2 SQIVND (reference sequence). V lost 5 bases and J 0 bases, leaving 13 bases between the germline ends. The CDR3 runs 15 residues. This CDR3 is CASSSGVAMNTEAFF. Here the CDR3 DNA reads TGTGCCAGTAGTTCAGGGGTTGCCATGAACACTGAAGCTTTCTTT.

This clone was found a few times. The chain carries TRBV10-2 and TRBJ2-5; no reliable D call. This CDR3 region has 19 residues. V lost 0 bases and J 2 bases, leaving 22 bases between the germline ends. CDR1 WSHSY and CDR2 SAAADI come from the germline V gene. The CDR3 DNA reads as TGCGCCAGCAGTGAGTCGTATTTAGTAACAGCCCCAGCACAAGAGACCCAGTACTTC. Translation gives CASSESYLVTAPAQETQYF.

This chain joins TRBV7-2 and TRBJ1-2; TRBD1 aligns across 8 bases. The V gene end was trimmed by 5 bases and the J gene end by 4 bases; junction bases not matched to a gene: 9. Germline V gives CDR1 SGHTA, CDR2 FQGNSA. There are 15 residues in the CDR3. The CDR3: CASSERTGIVYGYTF. The CDR3 bases are TGTGCCAGCAGCGAGAGGACAGGGATCGTCTATGGCTACACCTTC.

This chain connects TRBV6-5 to TRBJ2-5, with 14 bases matching TRBD2. Germline-derived CDR1 and CDR2 are MNHEY and SVGAGI. CDR3 length equals 16 residues. J gave up 5 bases and V 4 bases, and 6 bases lay outside the gene matches. Here the CDR3 DNA reads TGTGCCAGCAGTTCGCGACTAGCGGGGGGGCCGGAGACCCAGTACTTC. Its protein is CASSSRLAGGPETQYF.

By share, this clone ranks as medium-sized. The chain recombines TRBV4-3 with TRBJ2-5; D not certain. CDR1 and CDR2 from the germline V gene are LGHNA and YSLEER. Trimming stripped 5 bases from V and 5 bases from J, with 12 bases between. The CDR3 runs 13 residues. CDR3 residues: CASSSLLTETQYF. Here the CDR3 DNA reads TGCGCCAGCAGCTCCCTTCTCACGGAGACCCAGTACTTC.

The V gene is TRBV19, the J gene TRBJ2-7; D possibly matches TRBD1 or TRBD2 (5 bases each). The length of the CDR3 is 14 residues. The V gene's germline CDR1 is LNHDA and CDR2 SQIVND (reference sequence). Trimming shortened V by 6 bases and J by 0 bases, and 12 bases separated the two germline ends. The CDR3 is CASSPGRSSYEQYF. In DNA, the CDR3 is TGTGCCAGTAGCCCGGGACGGAGCTCCTACGAGCAGTACTTC.

V and J are TRBV6-5 and TRBJ2-7; TRBD1 matches at 7 bases. The CDR3 has 16 amino acids. V shed 2 bases and J 6 bases; nucleotides not matched to a gene: 13. Germline V gene data show CDR1 as MNHEY and CDR2 as SVGAGI. The CDR3 coding sequence is TGTGCCAGCAGTTACAACATCCCAAGGGGGCGCTCCGAGCAGTACTTC. Amino acid sequence: CASSYNIPRGRSEQYF.

The chain couples TRBV19 to TRBJ2-7; D not certain. Germline V gives CDR1 LNHDA, CDR2 SQIVND (reference sequence). CDR3 length equals 13 residues. Trimming cost V 4 bases and J 4 bases, with 11 bases left between them. The CDR3 nucleotides are TGTGCCAGTAGTACGGGTCTTAAGTACGAGCAGTACTTC. Translation: CASSTGLKYEQYF.

The chain has TRBV6-4 and TRBJ2-1; 12 bases fit TRBD2. The germline CDR1 and CDR2 sequences are MRHNA and SNTAGT. The CDR3 is 15 amino acids. V lost 0 bases and J lost 6; bases outside the gene matches: 0. This CDR3 reads CASSDSTSGSNEQFF. CDR3 DNA: TGTGCCAGCAGTGACTCGACTAGCGGGAGCAATGAGCAGTTCTTC.

This chain links TRBV5-4 with TRBJ2-7, with 8 bases aligning to TRBD2. V gave up 2 bases and J gave up 0 bases; unmatched junction bases: 1. The germline gives CDR1 SGHNT, CDR2 YYREEE (reference sequence). CDR3 length: 14 residues. CDR3 protein: CASSFTSGSYEQYF. The CDR3 DNA is TGTGCCAGCAGCTTTACTAGCGGCTCCTACGAGCAGTACTTC. Full variable domain (remainder filled in from reference TRBV5-4 and TRBJ2-7): ETGVTQSPTHLIKTRGQQVTLRCSSQSGHNTVSWYQQALGQGPQFIFQYYREEENGRGNFPPRFSGLQFPNYSSELNVNALELDDSALYLCASSFTSGSYEQYFGPGTRLTVT.

The chain recombines TRBV11-2 with TRBJ2-1; 10 nucleotides match TRBD1. The V and J ends lost 5 bases and 4 bases, in that order; junction bases with no gene match: 11. Germline CDR1 SGHAT, CDR2 FQNNGV. This CDR3 comprises 17 residues. This CDR3 reads CASSPAPGTGDYNEQFF. CDR3 nucleotides: TGTGCCAGCAGCCCAGCCCCCGGGACAGGGGATTACAATGAGCAGTTCTTC.

V usage is TRBV6-6 and J usage is TRBJ2-1; D perhaps matches TRBD2 (5 bases). The germline V and J ends were trimmed by 6 bases and 9 bases, with 18 bases remaining between them. CDR1 and CDR2 (germline): MNHNY, SVGAGI (reference sequence). The CDR3 runs to 14 residues. The CDR3 sequence is CASSPRTSMGEQFF. For the CDR3, the DNA is TGTGCCAGCAGCCCACGCACTAGTATGGGTGAGCAGTTCTTC.

V is TRBV7-2 and J is TRBJ2-1, with unresolved D. Germline CDR1 and CDR2: SGHTA and FQGNSA. The CDR3 totals 14 residues. Trimming pared 0 bases from V and 6 bases from J, leaving 9 bases between. The CDR3 loop reads CASSLAGPPNEQFF. Written as DNA, the CDR3 is TGTGCCAGCAGCTTAGCAGGGCCCCCCAATGAGCAGTTCTTC.

The CDR3 protein is CASSPGLASNEQFF. CDR3 nucleotides: TGTGCCAGCAGCCCGGGACTAGCAAGCAATGAGCAGTTCTTC. The chain joins TRBV7-8 to TRBJ2-1; 9 bases fit TRBD2. Trimming cost V 5 bases and J 6 bases; bases outside gene matches: 5. The CDR3 is made up of 14 amino acids. CDR1 SGHVS and CDR2 FQNEAQ come from the germline V gene.

There are a few counts of this clone. The chain is built from TRBV6-5 and TRBJ2-2; D call uncertain. The CDR3 loop spans 15 amino acids. Between the trimmed V and J ends, which lost 6 bases and 1 base, there was a span of 12 bases. Germline V gene sequence: CDR1 MNHEY, CDR2 SVGAGI. CDR3 sequence reads: CASSRPALNTGELFF. The CDR3 DNA sequence: TGTGCCAGCAGCAGACCAGCGCTGAACACCGGGGAGCTGTTTTTT.

The chain is built from TRBV5-1 and TRBJ2-1; 9 nucleotides match TRBD1. The CDR3 totals 16 residues. The V gene's germline CDR1 is SGHRS and CDR2 YFSETQ. Losses at the gene ends were 4 bases for V and 6 bases for J; bases not matched to a gene: 11. CDR3 sequence reads: CASSAGQGRWGNEQFF. In DNA form, the CDR3 reads TGCGCCAGCAGCGCGGGACAGGGAAGGTGGGGCAATGAGCAGTTCTTC.

This chain connects TRBV28 to TRBJ2-3; D perhaps matches TRBD2 (6 bases). The length of the CDR3 is 17 residues. In germline, CDR1 is MDHEN, CDR2 SYDVKM. V lost 6 bases, J lost 2 bases, and 21 bases lay in between. CDR3 coding DNA: TGTGCCAGCAGCTTGCCCACTAGCACGGGTTACACAGATACGCAGTATTTT. This encodes CASSLPTSTGYTDTQYF.

This clone has just a few counts. The genes are TRBV10-1 and TRBJ2-7, with 11 bases that match TRBD2. Unmatched junction bases numbered 4, after V lost 0 bases and J lost 3 bases. This CDR3 has 16 amino acids. Germline-derived CDR1 and CDR2 are WNHNN and SYGVQD (reference sequence). The CDR3 is CASSESTSGDHYEQYF. In DNA, the CDR3 is TGCGCCAGCAGTGAGTCGACTAGCGGGGATCACTACGAGCAGTACTTC.

CDR3: CASSEAPQTNTEAFF. The CDR3 DNA is TGTGCCAGCAGTGAAGCCCCGCAGACGAACACTGAAGCTTTCTTT. This chain uses TRBV2 with TRBJ1-1; no reliable D call. There are 15 residues in the CDR3. Germline-derived CDR1 and CDR2 are SNHLY and FYNNEI. Trimming cost V 0 bases and J 1 base, with 9 bases left between them.

This rearrangement joins TRBV12-2 to TRBJ2-5; the DNA was not used to check the table's D call, TRBD1. TRBV12-2 is a pseudogene. This CDR3 contains 16 residues. In DNA form, the CDR3 reads TGTGCAAGTCGCCCCTCGGACAGGGTAAAGCGAGAGACCCAGTACTTC. Its translation is CASRPSDRVKRETQYF.